This TCR beta chain was recorded in a study of OX40 agonist ivuxolimab in advanced cancers. Study summary: Ivuxolimab is an agonistic anti-OX40 (CD134) antibody, and patients were treated with it.

The method was immunoSEQ multiplex PCR; TCRdb's version includes in-frame clones alone and lacks a portion of them. The sample consists of about 60,000 clones, roughly 89% of them appearing once. Study-level points and caveats: CD8+ T cells averaged more expanded clones than CD4+.

CDR3 size: 15 residues. With V trimmed by 5 bases and J by 2 bases, 8 bases remained unmatched. Germline V gene data show CDR1 as SGHNT and CDR2 as YENEEA. As concerns this clone: Its antigen is unidentified.

The input for sequencing was CD4+ or CD8+ T cells sorted from blood, taken in a trial of the OX40 agonist ivuxolimab. The rearrangement joins TRBV11-3 to TRBJ2-7; 8 nucleotides agree with TRBD2. This receptor was taken from an adult with an advanced solid tumor such as melanoma, head and neck, liver or kidney cancer. The CDR3 DNA is TGTGCCAGCAGCCTCGGGGGGGGTTACGCCTACGAGCAGTACTTC. Translation: CASSLGGGYAYEQYF.